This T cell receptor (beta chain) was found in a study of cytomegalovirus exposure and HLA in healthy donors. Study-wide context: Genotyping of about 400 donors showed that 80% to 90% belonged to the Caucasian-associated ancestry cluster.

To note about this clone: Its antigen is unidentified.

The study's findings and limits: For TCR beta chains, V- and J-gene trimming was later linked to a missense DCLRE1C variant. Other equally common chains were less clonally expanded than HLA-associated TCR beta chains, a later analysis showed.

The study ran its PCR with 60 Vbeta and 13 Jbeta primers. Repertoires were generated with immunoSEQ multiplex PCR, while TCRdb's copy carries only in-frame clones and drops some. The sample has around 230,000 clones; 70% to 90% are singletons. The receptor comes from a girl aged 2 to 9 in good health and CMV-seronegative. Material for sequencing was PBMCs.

CDR3 region: CASSLPIGETQYF. The CDR3 DNA is TGCGCCAGCAGCTTGCCCATCGGGGAGACCCAGTACTTC. The chain employs TRBV5-1 and TRBJ2-5, with no clear D. Trimming stripped 1 base from V and 5 bases from J, with 9 bases between. CDR1 and CDR2 from the germline V gene are SGHRS and YFSETQ. CDR3 size: 13 residues.